These 29 T cell receptor beta chains came from one sample sequenced in a study of cytomegalovirus exposure and HLA in healthy donors. Primers: 60 Vbeta forward and 13 Jbeta reverse. Generated by immunoSEQ multiplex PCR, the TCRdb table keeps only in-frame clones and is missing some. The ten most abundant clones cover 15% of a sample with about 92,000 clones. Sequences were obtained from PBMCs. All receptors come from a middle-aged man in good health and CMV-seropositive.

This chain links TRBV19 with TRBJ1-1, with no clear D. V was clipped by 6 bases and J by 1 base, with 9 bases between them. Germline V gene data show CDR1 as LNHDA and CDR2 as SQIVND (reference sequence). This CDR3 spans 13 amino acids. The CDR3: CASSSGTNTEAFF. The DNA of the CDR3 is TGTGCCAGTAGCAGCGGTACGAACACTGAAGCTTTCTTT. The variable domain in full, completed from reference TRBV19 and TRBJ1-1, reads DGGITQSPKYLFRKEGQNVTLSCEQNLNHDAMYWYRQDPGQGLRLIYYSQIVNDFQKGDIAEGYSVSREKKESFPLTVTSAQKNPTAFYLCASSSGTNTEAFFGQGTRLTVV.

CDR3 DNA sequence: TGCAGCGTTGTTGGGCTTTCGGCCAACGTCCTGACTTTC. It is translated as CSVVGLSANVLTF. The chain has TRBV29-1 and TRBJ2-6, with no clear D. Germline V gene sequence: CDR1 SQVTM, CDR2 ANQGSEA. The CDR3 is 13 residues long. V shed 4 bases and J shed 6 bases, with 10 bases lying between them.

V and J are TRBV2 and TRBJ1-2; 8 positions agree with TRBD1. Unmatched junction bases numbered 9, after V lost 6 bases and J lost 9 bases. The CDR3 totals 13 residues. CDR1 is SNHLY, CDR2 FYNNEI, per germline. The DNA for the CDR3 is TGTGCCAGCAGGGAACCGGGACAGGTGCGCTACACCTTC. It is translated as CASREPGQVRYTF.

The V and J genes are TRBV6-1 and TRBJ1-2, with 7 positions matching TRBD1. The CDR3 has 13 amino acids. V lost 7 bases, J lost 7 bases, and 9 bases stayed unmatched. Per germline, CDR1 MNHNS and CDR2 SASEGT. This chain's CDR3 is CASKNRGWGGYTF. The CDR3 bases are TGTGCCAGCAAAAACAGGGGATGGGGTGGCTACACCTTC.

The chain joins TRBV6-4 to TRBJ2-7; tentatively, D is TRBD2 (5 bases). Trimming shortened V by 5 bases and J by 2 bases, and 10 bases separated the two germline ends. Per germline, CDR1 MRHNA and CDR2 SNTAGT. The CDR3 is made up of 13 amino acids. CDR3 DNA sequence: TGTGCCAGCAGTCGAGCGGCCCCCTACGAGCAGTACGTC. Translated, it gives CASSRAAPYEQYV.

The J gene is TRBJ2-3, the V gene TRBV29-1; 9 positions agree with TRBD2. The CDR3 is made up of 15 amino acids. CDR1 and CDR2 from the germline V gene are SQVTM and ANQGSEA. The J segment lost 2 bases and the V segment lost 3 bases, leaving 6 bases of the junction unmatched. CDR3 sequence: CSVDRLAGITDTQYF. The CDR3, as DNA: TGCAGCGTTGATCGCCTAGCGGGAATCACAGATACGCAGTATTTT.

V and J are TRBV7-2 and TRBJ1-1; no clear D gene. The CDR3 spans 13 residues. CDR1 and CDR2 from the germline V gene are SGHTA and FQGNSA. V was trimmed by 3 bases and J by 7 bases, leaving 12 bases between them. The CDR3 loop is CASSLVGASEAFF. CDR3 bases: TGTGCCAGCAGCTTGGTGGGCGCGAGTGAAGCTTTCTTT.

V and J are TRBV9 and TRBJ2-5; 7 positions match TRBD1. The V and J ends lost 0 bases and 4 bases, in that order; junction bases with no gene match: 6. The CDR3 extends over 15 amino acids. Germline CDR1 is SGDLS and CDR2 is YYNGEE. CDR3 loop: CASSVAQGHIETQYF. The DNA of the CDR3 is TGTGCCAGCAGCGTAGCACAGGGGCACATAGAGACCCAGTACTTC.

The genes are TRBV30 and TRBJ2-2, with unresolved D. Germline values: CDR1 GTSNPN, CDR2 SVGIG (reference sequence). This CDR3 has 15 amino acids. Deletions cut 2 bases from V and 1 base from J, with 11 bases between. The DNA for the CDR3 is TGTGCCTGGAGTCCCTTATCGGGGAACACCGGGGAGCTGTTTTTT. This gives the protein CAWSPLSGNTGELFF.

The rearrangement links TRBV19 to TRBJ2-1; maybe TRBD1 (5 bases). The CDR3 has 17 amino acids. V shed 3 bases and J shed 0 bases, with 15 bases lying between them. CDR1 and CDR2 (germline): LNHDA, SQIVND (reference sequence). The CDR3 DNA follows: TGTGCCAGTAGTATGGCCCAGGGCCGGAGCTCCTACAATGAGCAGTTCTTC. Translated: CASSMAQGRSSYNEQFF.

The DNA for the CDR3 is TGTGCCAGCAAGGGGGCGGGATATGACAATGAGCAGTTCTTC. Its protein product is CASKGAGYDNEQFF. The chain is built from TRBV7-2 and TRBJ2-1, with a possible D match to TRBD1 (7 bases). Per the germline V gene, CDR1 is SGHTA and CDR2 is FQGNSA. Trimming removed 7 bases at V and 5 bases at J, with 15 bases between. The CDR3 sequence is 14 residues long.

This chain uses TRBV7-9 with TRBJ2-5, with D tentatively TRBD1 (6 bases). CDR1 and CDR2 from the germline V gene are SEHNR and FQNEAQ (reference sequence). Trimming pared 2 bases from V and 4 bases from J, leaving 11 bases between. CDR3 length: 14 amino acids. Written as DNA, the CDR3 is TGTGCCAGCAGCTTAAGGACAGTCGCAGAGACCCAGTACTTC. Translated, it gives CASSLRTVAETQYF. Using reference TRBV7-9 and TRBJ2-5 for the parts outside the CDR3, the full variable domain is DTGVSQNPRHKITKRGQNVTFRCDPISEHNRLYWYRQTLGQGPEFLTYFQNEAQLEKSRLLSDRFSAERPKGSFSTLEIQRTEQGDSAMYLCASSLRTVAETQYFGPGTRLLVL.

This chain connects TRBV6-1 to TRBJ1-2; 8 positions match TRBD1. The trim removed 0 bases at V and 2 bases at J, leaving 11 bases unmatched. The germline gives CDR1 MNHNS, CDR2 SASEGT. The CDR3 has 18 amino acids. The CDR3 DNA is TGTGCCAGCAGTGAAGCCGGAGACAGGGGATGGTTGAACTATGGCTACACCTTC. Translating it yields CASSEAGDRGWLNYGYTF.

This sequence joins TRBV25-1 and TRBJ1-1; 9 bases match TRBD1. Germline V lookup: CDR1 MGHDK, CDR2 SYGVNS. The V segment lost 1 base and the J segment 4 bases; nucleotides outside the gene matches: 4. The CDR3 totals 15 residues. The CDR3 coding sequence is TGTGCCAGCAGTGAATCCGGGACAGGGAGCACTGAAGCTTTCTTT. Protein product: CASSESGTGSTEAFF.

The chain recombines TRBV4-1 with TRBJ2-7; D is perhaps TRBD1 (6 bases). The length of the CDR3 is 15 residues. The germline V gene has CDR1 MGHRA and CDR2 YSYEKL. The ends were cut back, 2 bases at V and 2 bases at J, with 13 bases in the middle. In nucleotides, the CDR3 is TGCGCCAGCAGCCAATCGAGGGCAGGGGCCTACGAGCAGTACTTC. Encoded protein: CASSQSRAGAYEQYF.

The V gene is TRBV5-6, the J gene TRBJ1-3; D call uncertain. This CDR3 has 14 residues. With 4 bases removed from V and 2 bases from J, the gap between germline ends came to 10 bases. Germline CDR1 SGHDT, CDR2 YYEEEE. DNA of the CDR3: TGTGCCAGCAGCCTCCGGGAACCTGGAAACACCATATATTTT. Translating gives CASSLREPGNTIYF.

The gene calls are TRBV27 and TRBJ2-3, with 7 bases that match TRBD2. This CDR3 region has 15 residues. Trimming cost V 5 bases and J 1 base; bases outside gene matches: 6. Germline CDR1 is MNHEY and CDR2 is SMNVEV (reference sequence). DNA for the CDR3: TGTGCCAGCAGTCCGGTGGCGGGGGGCACAGATACGCAGTATTTT. Translated, it gives CASSPVAGGTDTQYF.

The V call is TRBV18, the J call TRBJ1-1; possibly TRBD1 for D (6 bases). Germline loops: CDR1 KGHSH, CDR2 LQKENI. The length of the CDR3 is 16 residues. Trimming removed 4 bases from V and 3 bases from J, with 18 bases in between. The CDR3 here is CASSLTGGGKDTEAFF. CDR3 DNA sequence: TGTGCCAGCTCACTCACCGGCGGGGGCAAGGACACTGAAGCTTTCTTT.

This chain's CDR3 is CASSIDLAASSGANVLTF. The CDR3, as DNA: TGTGCCAGTAGTATAGATCTAGCGGCTAGCTCTGGGGCCAACGTCCTGACTTTC. The chain recombines TRBV19 with TRBJ2-6; 7 nucleotides match TRBD2. This CDR3 is built from 18 residues. With V trimmed by 0 bases and J by 0 bases, 5 bases remained unmatched. Germline CDR1 LNHDA, CDR2 SQIVND (reference sequence).

This rearrangement joins TRBV11-3 to TRBJ1-1, with 8 bases lining up with TRBD1. The CDR3 runs to 13 residues. V lost 5 bases and J lost 4; bases outside the gene matches: 3. Per germline, CDR1 SGHNT and CDR2 YENEEA. This CDR3 reads CASSLTGATEAFF. For the CDR3, the DNA is TGTGCCAGCAGCCTGACAGGGGCCACTGAAGCTTTCTTT. Combining the CDR3 with reference TRBV11-3 and TRBJ1-1 gives the whole variable domain EAGVVQSPRYKIIEKKQPVAFWCNPISGHNTLYWYLQNLGQGPELLIRYENEEAVDDSQLPKDRFSAERLKGVDSTLKIQPAELGDSAVYLCASSLTGATEAFFGQGTRLTVV.

The chain couples TRBV29-1 to TRBJ1-5; a possible D gene is TRBD1 (6 bases). This CDR3 is built from 13 residues. Germline V gene lookup returns CDR1 SQVTM and CDR2 ANQGSEA. V lost 6 bases to trimming and J lost 0 bases, with 9 bases between them. CDR3 protein: CSVGTHSNQPQHF. In DNA form, the CDR3 reads TGCAGCGTCGGGACACATAGCAATCAGCCCCAGCATTTT. The whole variable domain, filled in from reference TRBV29-1 and TRBJ1-5, reads SAVISQKPSRDICQRGTSLTIQCQVDSQVTMMFWYRQQPGQSLTLIATANQGSEATYESGFVIDKFPISRPNLTFSTLTVSNMSPEDSSIYLCSVGTHSNQPQHFGDGTRLSIL.

The V call is TRBV4-1, the J call TRBJ2-1; TRBD2 agrees at 8 bases. The CDR3 is made up of 14 amino acids. The J segment lost 9 bases and the V segment lost 4 bases, leaving 8 bases of the junction unmatched. Looked up from germline, CDR1 is MGHRA and CDR2 is YSYEKL. The CDR3 DNA follows: TGCGCCAGCAGCCTCTTCGGGAGGGGCGGTGAGCAGTTCTTC. Its translation is CASSLFGRGGEQFF.

About this clone itself: The final CDR3 position lacks the conserved phenylalanine or tryptophan, pointing to a likely read error. The DNA is left out, because the CDR3 cannot be placed on it with certainty; the CDR3 is given as TCRdb lists it. V gene TRBV7-2 combines with J gene TRBJ2-7; the tabulated D call, TRBD2, remains unverified against the DNA. Germline lookup yields CDR1 SGHTA and CDR2 FQGNSA. Inclusive of both ends, the CDR3 amounts to 13 amino acids. CDR3 region: CASSARAGGPLVI.

The V call is TRBV6-5, the J call TRBJ2-3, with no clear D. CDR1 is MNHEY and CDR2 is SVGAGI in the germline V gene. The CDR3 loop spans 13 amino acids. Trimming removed 0 bases from V and 6 bases from J, with 7 bases in between. CDR3 amino acids: CASSYSGPDTQYF. The CDR3 DNA reads TGTGCCAGCAGTTACTCGGGCCCCGATACGCAGTATTTT.

This chain links TRBV30 with TRBJ1-5; possible D gene TRBD1, 5 bases. V gave up 7 bases and J gave up 4 bases, with 14 bases separating them. The CDR3 is 13 residues long. Per the germline V gene, CDR1 is GTSNPN and CDR2 is SVGIG (reference sequence). As DNA, the CDR3 is TGTGCCTTCCGTGGGCAGGGAAATCAGCCCCAGCATTTT. Translated, it gives CAFRGQGNQPQHF. The full variable domain, in which reference TRBV30 and TRBJ1-5 provide the parts outside the CDR3, is SQTIHQWPATLVQPVGSPLSLECTVEGTSNPNLYWYRQAAGRGLQLLFYSVGIGQISSEVPQNLSASRPQDRQFILSSKKLLLSDSGFYLCAFRGQGNQPQHFGDGTRLSIL.

The V gene is TRBV7-2, the J gene TRBJ2-5; maybe TRBD1 (6 bases). The CDR3 is 18 residues long. The germline V gene has CDR1 SGHTA and CDR2 FQGNSA. The V end was cut by 5 bases, the J end by 0 bases, with 22 bases between. The CDR3 reads CASSPRSPQGPYQETQYF. CDR3 DNA: TGTGCCAGCAGCCCTAGGAGCCCTCAGGGGCCGTACCAAGAGACCCAGTACTTC. The complete variable domain, with remaining parts taken from reference TRBV7-2 and TRBJ2-5, reads GAGVSQSPSNKVTEKGKDVELRCDPISGHTALYWYRQSLGQGLEFLIYFQGNSAPDKSGLPSDRFSAERTGGSVSTLTIQRTQQEDSAVYLCASSPRSPQGPYQETQYFGPGTRLLVL.

The V gene is TRBV12-2, the J gene TRBJ2-7; whether TRBD2, the table's D call, matches the DNA was not checked. TRBV12-2 is flagged as a pseudogene. The CDR3 has 15 residues. The DNA for the CDR3 is TGTGCAAGTCGCTTAGCCCCAACACTAGCGGGGGAGCAGTACGTC. Its translation: CASRLAPTLAGEQYV.

J is TRBJ1-2 and V is TRBV19; D ambiguous. The CDR3 has 15 amino acids. Deletions cut 3 bases from V and 7 bases from J, with 18 bases between. Germline CDR1 and CDR2: LNHDA and SQIVND (reference sequence). For the CDR3, the DNA is TGTGCCAGTAGTATGGCCTCCAGCCGGGGAGGTGGCTACACCTTC. Protein product: CASSMASSRGGGYTF. Combining the CDR3 with reference TRBV19 and TRBJ1-2 gives the whole variable domain DGGITQSPKYLFRKEGQNVTLSCEQNLNHDAMYWYRQDPGQGLRLIYYSQIVNDFQKGDIAEGYSVSREKKESFPLTVTSAQKNPTAFYLCASSMASSRGGGYTFGSGTRLTVV.

V and J are TRBV27 and TRBJ1-3; no definite D call. CDR3 length: 15 amino acids. Germline V CDR1 and CDR2: MNHEY, SMNVEV (reference sequence). Trimming removed 5 bases at V and 0 bases at J, with 11 bases between. The CDR3 loop is CASSPQAFSGNTIYF. The DNA for the CDR3 is TGTGCCAGCAGTCCTCAAGCCTTCTCTGGAAACACCATATATTTT.